This TCR beta chain is from a study of blood T cell repertoires in COVID-19. Overall study context: Both acute and convalescent COVID-19 samples were obtained from the United States, Italy and Spain.

In the study's own analysis: Cell counts per sample came from amplifying reference gene primers. Clones were sequenced by immunoSEQ multiplex PCR, and TCRdb holds only the in-frame ones, with some missing. V, J and clone size are taken as reported in that table, and D and trimming were inferred from the DNA itself. The sample yields over 110,000 clones, 75% to 90% seen once. With V trimmed by 4 bases and J by 5 bases, 16 bases remained unmatched. Germline assignment: CDR1 SNHLY and CDR2 FYNNEI. The CDR3 loop spans 19 amino acids. The chain couples TRBV2 to TRBJ2-1; TRBD2 aligns across 11 bases. This receptor was obtained from a man aged 45-65 years in a cohort exposed to, infected with or recovered from COVID-19 (not recorded which). What was sequenced was PBMCs or T cells enriched from blood (not recorded which). This chain's CDR3 is CASSATGTSGKKYHNEQFF. The DNA of the CDR3 is TGTGCCAGCAGTGCGACCGGGACTAGCGGTAAAAAATACCACAATGAGCAGTTCTTC.